The present T cell receptor (beta chain) was sequenced within a study of T cells in tumors after PD-1 blockade. Here immunoSEQ multiplex PCR was the method, and the copy in TCRdb shows in-frame clones only, minus some. This sample has some 24,000 clones, with over 80% found just once. Per the germline V gene, CDR1 is LNHDA and CDR2 is SQIVND (reference sequence). The CDR3 totals 14 residues. The V end lost 3 bases, the J end lost 2 bases, and 11 bases lay between the germline ends. Sequenced material: PBMCs, taken after anti-PD-1 treatment. This sequence was found in a human donor with basal cell carcinoma. V gene TRBV19 combines with J gene TRBJ2-7; D not resolved. The CDR3 DNA reads TGTGCCAGTAGTATCGACAAATACACCTACGAGCAGTACTTC. This codes for CASSIDKYTYEQYF.